This T cell receptor (beta chain) was found in a study of T-cell memory formation after mild COVID-19. Whole-study findings and limits: In pre-infection memory, a portion of responding clones appeared, which suggested that cross-reactive memory joined.

Germline CDR1 reads MGHRA; CDR2 reads YSYEKL. The CDR3 has 13 residues. V gave up 3 bases and J gave up 7 bases, with 10 bases separating them. In TCRdb, the 5' RACE reads were re-called with MiXCR into one record per CDR3 protein. The sample has about 190,000 distinct CDR3 sequences, around 16% seen once; the top ten hold 2% to 3%. Comment on this clonotype: The antigen is unknown.

The chain employs TRBV4-1 and TRBJ1-3; no definite D call. This clonotype was obtained from an adult woman who had mild COVID-19 (a few samples of this study predate the infection). Cell type and time point are not known. The sequenced sample consisted of PBMCs or a T cell subset sorted from them (not recorded which). The CDR3 nucleotides are TGCGCCAGCAGCCAGGCAAACCTGAACACCATATATTTT. This encodes CASSQANLNTIYF.